Listed here is a single T cell receptor (beta chain). The antigen is unknown. PCR employed 60 Vbeta and 13 Jbeta primers. Profiling relied on immunoSEQ multiplex PCR, and the TCRdb table lists in-frame clones only, not all of them. The sample carries roughly 190,000 clones, 87% recorded once. These data are taken from a study of cytomegalovirus exposure and HLA in healthy donors. With 7 bases removed from V and 5 bases from J, the gap between germline ends came to 20 bases. The CDR3 runs to 15 residues. Germline V gene sequence: CDR1 SNHLY, CDR2 FYNNEI. The study, taken as a whole, reports: As a later analysis revealed, most CMV-associated TCR beta chains appeared HLA-restricted. With later analysis, a missense DCLRE1C variant became linked to TCR beta V- and J-gene trimming. In an earlier analysis, productive rearrangement rates for most beta V segments clustered near 87% or 30%.

The V and J genes are TRBV2 and TRBJ2-5; a weak D match, TRBD2 (6 bases). The sequencing input was PBMCs. The sequence was collected from a man aged 25 to 40 in good health and CMV-seronegative. The CDR3 bases are TGTGCCAGCACCAGGGATGGGGGGTTGTACGAGACCCAGTACTTC. This sequence encodes CASTRDGGLYETQYF.